These 16 T cell receptor beta chains originate from one sample sequenced in a study of Graves' ophthalmopathy and Graves' hyperthyroidism. Amplification targeted the TCR beta CDR3 regions, with RNA transcripts as the source material. After a first-round RT-PCR with HTBI primers, a second-round multiplex PCR was run. TCRdb analysed the multiplex PCR reads with MiXCR anew, one entry per CDR3 protein. The sample gives 900,000 to 1,200,000 distinct CDR3 sequences, about 38% of which show up once; 8.5% to 14% is in the top ten. The sequencing sample was made of peripheral blood or thyroid tissue (not recorded which). Source of these receptors: an adult man with Graves' hyperthyroidism.

This clonotype was counted between two and nine times. The chain links TRBV12-3 or TRBV12-4 to TRBJ1-2; TRBD1 is a possible D gene (5 bases). Trimming took off 2 bases at V and 4 bases at J, with 11 bases between the two ends. The CDR3 sequence is 14 residues long. The CDR3 DNA is TGTGCCAGCAGTTTAAAGGGGATCTCCTATGGCTACACCTTC. Encoded protein: CASSLKGISYGYTF.

This clonotype was recorded a few times. The genes are TRBV6-2 or TRBV6-3 and TRBJ1-3, with a weak D call TRBD1 (5 bases). Deletions cut 8 bases from V and 7 bases from J, with 18 bases between. This CDR3 is 14 amino acids long. Germline V CDR1 and CDR2: MNHEY, SVGEGT. The CDR3 DNA sequence: TGTGCCAGCGCTAACCCAATGCGGGGGAACACCATATATTTT. Protein product: CASANPMRGNTIYF.

The genes are TRBV5-5 and TRBJ1-5; D is undetermined. Germline values: CDR1 SGHKS, CDR2 YYEKEE (reference sequence). The V and J ends lost 0 bases and 5 bases respectively, with 18 bases between them. This CDR3 spans 17 amino acids. The CDR3 loop reads CASSLGVAGLGYQPQHF. The CDR3 nucleotides read TGTGCCAGCAGCTTGGGGGTGGCCGGTCTTGGCTATCAGCCCCAGCATTTT.

This clonotype showed up just once. A much more abundant neighbour one base away suggests this may be a read error. This rearrangement joins TRBV7-2 to TRBJ1-4; 8 nucleotides align to TRBD1. The ends lost 1 base at V and 6 bases at J; junction bases unmatched: 4. From germline, CDR1 is SGHTA and CDR2 FQGNSA. This CDR3 is 15 amino acids long. The CDR3 loop reads CASSLDRGGDEKLFF. The CDR3 nucleotides are TGTGCCAGCAGCTTAGACAGGGGGGGGGATGAAAAACTGTTTTTT. The whole variable domain, filled in from reference TRBV7-2 and TRBJ1-4, reads GAGVSQSPSNKVTEKGKDVELRCDPISGHTALYWYRQSLGQGLEFLIYFQGNSAPDKSGLPSDRFSAERTGGSVSTLTIQRTQQEDSAVYLCASSLDRGGDEKLFFGSGTQLSVL.

At least ten counts were recorded for this clonotype. The CDR3 nucleotides read TGTGCCAGCAGCCAAGTAGTGGGAAGCAATCAGCCCCAGCATTTT. It specifies CASSQVVGSNQPQHF. The J gene is TRBJ1-5, the V gene TRBV11-2, with unresolved D. The length of the CDR3 is 15 residues. Deletions cut 5 bases from V and 1 base from J, with 12 bases between. CDR1 is SGHAT and CDR2 is FQNNGV in the germline V gene.

The J gene is TRBJ2-5, the V gene TRBV7-9; 8 bases align to TRBD1. The germline V gene encodes CDR1 SEHNR and CDR2 FQNEAQ (reference sequence). V dropped 5 bases and J dropped 5; count of bases not matched to a gene: 10. This CDR3 is 15 amino acids long. CDR3 DNA: TGTGCCAGCAGCGTGCTGGGACAGGTGGCGGAGACCCAGTACTTC. Translation gives CASSVLGQVAETQYF.

Turning to this clonotype: A much larger clone differs from this one at a single base, so this may be a read error. J is TRBJ2-5 and V is TRBV2, with a weak D call TRBD1 (5 bases). The germline V gene has CDR1 SNHLY and CDR2 FYNNEI. V dropped 7 bases and J dropped 2 bases, with 11 bases sitting between them. This CDR3 spans 13 amino acids. The CDR3 sequence: CASNGDRQETQYF. DNA for the CDR3: TGTGCCAGCAACGGTGACAGACAAGAGACCCAGTACTTC.

The CDR3 coding sequence is TGCAGCGTTGAAAGCGCCACGAACTCCACAACGGGAGAGCAGTACTTC. Encoded protein: CSVESATNSTTGEQYF. The V and J genes are TRBV29-1 and TRBJ2-7; D is perhaps TRBD2 (5 bases). This CDR3 spans 16 amino acids. V lost 2 bases to trimming and J lost 7 bases, with 24 bases between them. The germline V gene has CDR1 SQVTM and CDR2 ANQGSEA.

This clonotype was detected only a few times. The V gene is TRBV28, the J gene TRBJ1-1; TRBD1 aligns across 10 bases. The CDR3 is made up of 16 amino acids. After removal of 3 bases from V and 1 base from J, the junction contained 5 bases not matched to a gene. Germline CDR1 and CDR2: MDHEN and SYDVKM. The CDR3 region is CASSFHRDRGNTEAFF. CDR3 coding DNA: TGTGCCAGCAGTTTCCACCGGGACAGGGGGAACACTGAAGCTTTCTTT.

This clonotype was counted a few times. The CDR3 loop reads CASSYLSTGELFF. DNA for the CDR3: TGTGCCAGCAGCTACTTAAGCACCGGGGAGCTGTTTTTT. J is TRBJ2-2 and V is TRBV12-3 or TRBV12-4; D is unclear. V was cut by 6 bases and J by 4 bases, with 9 bases left in between. The length of the CDR3 is 13 residues.

The table lists this clonotype with many counts. The chain joins TRBV4-2 to TRBJ1-3; D unclear. Germline-derived CDR1 and CDR2 are LGHNA and YNFKEQ. V was shortened by 7 bases and J by 0 bases, with 10 bases between the two germline ends. The CDR3 loop spans 14 amino acids. CDR3 DNA sequence: TGTGCCAGCACCCTTCAGAGCTCTGGAAACACCATATATTTT. This encodes CASTLQSSGNTIYF.

There are many counts of this clonotype. V is TRBV20-1 and J is TRBJ2-5; TRBD1 matches at 7 bases. The germline CDR1 and CDR2 sequences are DFQATT and SNEGSKA (reference sequence). This CDR3 has 12 amino acids. As DNA, the CDR3 is TGCAGCGCTGGGACAGTCCAAGAGACCCAGTACTTC. Amino acid sequence: CSAGTVQETQYF.

The genes are TRBV2 and TRBJ2-2; 8 bases agree with TRBD1. The length of the CDR3 is 14 residues. The germline CDR1 and CDR2 sequences are SNHLY and FYNNEI. The V gene end was trimmed by 4 bases and the J gene end by 7 bases; junction bases not matched to a gene: 5. CDR3 nucleotides: TGTGCCAGCAGTGCGACAGGGGTGGACGGGGAGCTGTTTTTT. It codes for CASSATGVDGELFF.

The chain couples TRBV29-1 to TRBJ1-4; D is undetermined. Trimming left V 8 bases short and J 7 bases short, with 11 bases between. This CDR3 spans 11 amino acids. Germline CDR1 SQVTM, CDR2 ANQGSEA. The CDR3 loop is CSLEPAEKLFF. CDR3 bases: TGCAGCTTGGAGCCCGCTGAAAAACTGTTTTTT.

This clonotype has only a few counts. The rearrangement uses TRBV20-1 and TRBJ1-2, with D perhaps TRBD1 (5 bases). Looked up from germline, CDR1 is DFQATT and CDR2 is SNEGSKA (reference sequence). CDR3 length: 13 amino acids. V lost 0 bases and J 4 bases, leaving 9 bases between the germline ends. CDR3 protein: CSARDDRSYGYTF. The DNA of the CDR3 is TGCAGTGCTAGAGATGACAGAAGCTATGGCTACACCTTC.

The chain carries TRBV14 and TRBJ2-5; D unclear. The V gene lost 1 base and the J gene lost 5 bases, with 11 bases spanning the gap. This CDR3 is 14 amino acids long. Germline V gene sequence: CDR1 SGHDN, CDR2 FVKESK. CDR3 in amino acids: CASSQGWVRETQYF. CDR3 DNA: TGTGCCAGCAGCCAAGGATGGGTGCGGGAGACCCAGTACTTC.